This T cell receptor (beta chain) was recorded in a study of graft-versus-host responses after intestinal transplantation. The overall study: Induction using anti-thymocyte globulin, followed by tacrolimus and steroids for 2 to 4 years, was given to all recipients. Whole-study results and caveats: GvH clones were found in recipient marrow; some appeared first in ileum or blood. Allograft clonal ratios (graft-versus-host to host-versus-graft) were high in patients who had graft-donor T cell macrochimerism. Early post-transplant declines in HvG were associated with peak levels of circulating GvH clones.

In regard to this clone: The antigen remains unidentified.

The CDR3 has 15 residues. V trimming: 2 bases; J trimming: 7 bases; junction bases outside the gene matches: 1. CDR1 PRHDT and CDR2 FYEKMQ come from the germline V gene (reference sequence). Using immunoSEQ multiplex PCR, the repertoire was profiled, and TCRdb retains in-frame clones only, with some absent. The repertoire includes more than 70,000 clones, roughly nine tenths of them detected once, and around 0.1% sits in the top ten. The sequenced sample was unstimulated CD4+ T cells sorted from spleen or lymph node cells, obtained before intestinal transplant. The receptor was isolated from a human donor who received an intestinal transplant. The chain joins TRBV13 to TRBJ2-1; 14 positions match TRBD2. The CDR3 DNA is TGTGCCAGCAGCTTACGACTAGCGGGGGGGAATGAGCAGTTCTTC. Its translation: CASSLRLAGGNEQFF.